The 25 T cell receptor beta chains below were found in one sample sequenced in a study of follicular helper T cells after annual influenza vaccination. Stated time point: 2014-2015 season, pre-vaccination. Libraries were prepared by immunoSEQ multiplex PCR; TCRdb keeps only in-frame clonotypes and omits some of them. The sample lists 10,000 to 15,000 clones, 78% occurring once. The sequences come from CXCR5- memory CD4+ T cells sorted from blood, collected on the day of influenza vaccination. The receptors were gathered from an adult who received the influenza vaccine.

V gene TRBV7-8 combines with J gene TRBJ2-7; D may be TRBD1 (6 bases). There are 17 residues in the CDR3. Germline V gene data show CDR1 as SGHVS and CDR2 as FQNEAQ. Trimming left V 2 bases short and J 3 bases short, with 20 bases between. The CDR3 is CASSLQGIVGPLYEQYF. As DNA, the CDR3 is TGTGCCAGCAGCTTACAGGGGATAGTGGGTCCCCTCTACGAGCAGTACTTC.

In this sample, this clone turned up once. The CDR3 sequence is CASSLPQGLAGKASTDTQYF. The CDR3 DNA is TGTGCCAGCAGCTTACCCCAAGGGCTAGCGGGGAAAGCTAGCACAGATACGCAGTATTTT. The gene calls are TRBV7-3 and TRBJ2-3, with 9 bases identical to TRBD2. The CDR3 is made up of 20 amino acids. V lost 2 bases, J lost 0 bases, and 15 bases stayed unmatched. Germline V gene data show CDR1 as SGHTA and CDR2 as FQGTGA.

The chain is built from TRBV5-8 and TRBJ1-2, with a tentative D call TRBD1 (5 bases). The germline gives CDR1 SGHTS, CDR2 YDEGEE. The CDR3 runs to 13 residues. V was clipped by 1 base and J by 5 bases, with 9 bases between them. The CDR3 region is CASSLQGGYGYTF. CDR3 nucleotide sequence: TGTGCCAGCAGCTTGCAGGGTGGATATGGCTACACCTTC.

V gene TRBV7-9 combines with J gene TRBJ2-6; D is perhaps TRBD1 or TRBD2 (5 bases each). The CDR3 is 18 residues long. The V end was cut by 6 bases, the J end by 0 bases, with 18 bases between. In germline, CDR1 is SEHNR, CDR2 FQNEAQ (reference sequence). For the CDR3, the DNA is TGTGCCAGCAGACCGGGACGGGCCAACTCCTCTGGGGCCAACGTCCTGACTTTC. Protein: CASRPGRANSSGANVLTF.

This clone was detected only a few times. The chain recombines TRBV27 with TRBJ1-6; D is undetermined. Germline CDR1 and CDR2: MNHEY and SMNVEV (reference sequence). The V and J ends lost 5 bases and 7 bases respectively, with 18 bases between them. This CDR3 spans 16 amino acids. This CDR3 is CASSQTLGFPNSPLHF. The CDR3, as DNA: TGTGCCAGCAGTCAAACCTTGGGGTTCCCCAATTCACCCCTCCACTTT.

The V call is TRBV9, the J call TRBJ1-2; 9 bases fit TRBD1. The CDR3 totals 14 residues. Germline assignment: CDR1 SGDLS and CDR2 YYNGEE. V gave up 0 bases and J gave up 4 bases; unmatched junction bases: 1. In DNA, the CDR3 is TGTGCCAGCAGCGTAGCGGGACAGGGCTATGGCTACACCTTC. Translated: CASSVAGQGYGYTF.

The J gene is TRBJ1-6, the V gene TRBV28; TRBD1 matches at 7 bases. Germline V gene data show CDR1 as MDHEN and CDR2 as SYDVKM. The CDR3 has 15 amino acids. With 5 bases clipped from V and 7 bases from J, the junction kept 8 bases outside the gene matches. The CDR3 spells CASSPRDRRNSPLHF. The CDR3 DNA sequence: TGTGCCAGCAGTCCCCGGGACAGAAGAAATTCACCCCTCCACTTT.

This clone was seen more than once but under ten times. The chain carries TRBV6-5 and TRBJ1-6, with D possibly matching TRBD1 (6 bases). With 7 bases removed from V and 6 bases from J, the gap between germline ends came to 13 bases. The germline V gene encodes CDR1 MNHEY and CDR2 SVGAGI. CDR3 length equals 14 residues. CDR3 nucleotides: TGTGCCAGCACAAACAGGGCCCTTAATTCACCCCTCCACTTT. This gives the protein CASTNRALNSPLHF.

Written as DNA, the CDR3 is TGTGCCAGCAGTTTCCTAGGGGGTTACGAGCAGTACTTC. Translating gives CASSFLGGYEQYF. The chain joins TRBV27 to TRBJ2-7, with D perhaps matching TRBD1 (6 bases). CDR3 length equals 13 residues. The V gene lost 3 bases and the J gene lost 4 bases, with 10 bases spanning the gap. Germline V CDR1 and CDR2: MNHEY, SMNVEV (reference sequence).

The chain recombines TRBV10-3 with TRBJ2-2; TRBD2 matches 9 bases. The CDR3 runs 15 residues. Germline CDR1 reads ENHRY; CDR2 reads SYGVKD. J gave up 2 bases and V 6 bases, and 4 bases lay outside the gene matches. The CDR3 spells CAIRKTSGNTGELFF. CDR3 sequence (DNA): TGTGCCATCAGGAAGACTAGCGGCAACACCGGGGAGCTGTTTTTT.

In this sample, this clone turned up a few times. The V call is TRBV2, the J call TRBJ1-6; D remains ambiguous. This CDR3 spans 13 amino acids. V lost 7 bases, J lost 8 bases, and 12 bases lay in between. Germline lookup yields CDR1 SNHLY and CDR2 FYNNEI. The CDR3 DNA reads TGTGCCAGCACCCGACCGGTCCATTCACCCCTCCACTTT. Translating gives CASTRPVHSPLHF. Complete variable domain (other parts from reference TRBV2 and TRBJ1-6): EPEVTQTPSHQVTQMGQEVILRCVPISNHLYFYWYRQILGQKVEFLVSFYNNEISEKSEIFDDQFSVERPDGSNFTLKIRSTKLEDSAMYFCASTRPVHSPLHFGNGTRLTVT.

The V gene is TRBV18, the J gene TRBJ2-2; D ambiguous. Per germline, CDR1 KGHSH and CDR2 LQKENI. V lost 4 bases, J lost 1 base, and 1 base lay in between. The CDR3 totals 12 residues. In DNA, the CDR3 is TGTGCCAGCTCACTGAACACCGGGGAGCTGTTTTTT. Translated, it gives CASSLNTGELFF.

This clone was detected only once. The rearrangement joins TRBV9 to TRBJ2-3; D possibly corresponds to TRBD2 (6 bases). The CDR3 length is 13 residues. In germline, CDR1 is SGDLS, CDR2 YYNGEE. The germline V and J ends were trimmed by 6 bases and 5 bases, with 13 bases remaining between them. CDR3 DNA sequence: TGTGCCAGCAAGTCTAGCGTCAGAGATACGCAGTATTTT. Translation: CASKSSVRDTQYF.

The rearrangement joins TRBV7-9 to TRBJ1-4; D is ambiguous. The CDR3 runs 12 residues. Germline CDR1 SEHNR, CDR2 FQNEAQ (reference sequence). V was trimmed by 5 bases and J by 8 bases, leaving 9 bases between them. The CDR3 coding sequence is TGTGCCAGCAGCCTTTCCTGGGAAAAACTGTTTTTT. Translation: CASSLSWEKLFF.

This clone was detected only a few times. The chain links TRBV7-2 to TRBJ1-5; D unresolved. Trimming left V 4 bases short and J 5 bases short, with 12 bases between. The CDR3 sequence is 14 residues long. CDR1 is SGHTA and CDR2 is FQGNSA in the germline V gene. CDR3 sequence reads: CASSSERAYQPQHF. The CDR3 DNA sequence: TGTGCCAGCAGCTCGGAGAGGGCTTATCAGCCCCAGCATTTT.

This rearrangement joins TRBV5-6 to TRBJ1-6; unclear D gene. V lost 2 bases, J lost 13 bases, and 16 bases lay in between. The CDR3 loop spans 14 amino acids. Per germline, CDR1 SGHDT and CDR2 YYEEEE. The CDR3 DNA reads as TGTGCCAGCAGCTTTAGTCGCCTGTTATCTCCCCTCCACTTT. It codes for CASSFSRLLSPLHF.

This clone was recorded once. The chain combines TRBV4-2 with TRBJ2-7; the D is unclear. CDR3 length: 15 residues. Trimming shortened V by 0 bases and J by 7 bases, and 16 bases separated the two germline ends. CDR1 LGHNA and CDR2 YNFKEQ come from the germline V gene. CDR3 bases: TGTGCCAGCAGCCAAGAGGGGTTGGGGTTTAGGGAGCAGTACTTC. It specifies CASSQEGLGFREQYF.

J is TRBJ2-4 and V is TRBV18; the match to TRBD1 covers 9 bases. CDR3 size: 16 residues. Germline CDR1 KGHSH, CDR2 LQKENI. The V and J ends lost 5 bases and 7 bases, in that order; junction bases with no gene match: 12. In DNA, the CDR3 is TGTGCCAGCTCAGGGGAGGCTCCCGGGACAGGGAACATTCAGTACTTC. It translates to CASSGEAPGTGNIQYF.

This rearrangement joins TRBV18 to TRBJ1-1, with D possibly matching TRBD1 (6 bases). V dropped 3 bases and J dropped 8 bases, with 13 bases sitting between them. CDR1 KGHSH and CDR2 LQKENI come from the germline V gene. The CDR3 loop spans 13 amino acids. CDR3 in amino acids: CASSPLTGKEAFF. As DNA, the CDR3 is TGTGCCAGCTCACCCCTGACAGGAAAAGAAGCTTTCTTT.

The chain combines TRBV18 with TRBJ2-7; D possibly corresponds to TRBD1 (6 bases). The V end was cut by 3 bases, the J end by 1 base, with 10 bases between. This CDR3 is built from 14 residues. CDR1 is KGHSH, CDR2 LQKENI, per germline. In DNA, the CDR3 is TGTGCCAGCTCACCGTACAGGGATTCCTACGAGCAGTACTTC. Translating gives CASSPYRDSYEQYF.

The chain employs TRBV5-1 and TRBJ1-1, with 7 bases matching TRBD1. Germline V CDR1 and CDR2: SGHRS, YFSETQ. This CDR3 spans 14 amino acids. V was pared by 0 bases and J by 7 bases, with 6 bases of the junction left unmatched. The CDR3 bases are TGCGCCAGCAGCTTGGATCACGGGACAGTTGAAGCTTTCTTT. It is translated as CASSLDHGTVEAFF.

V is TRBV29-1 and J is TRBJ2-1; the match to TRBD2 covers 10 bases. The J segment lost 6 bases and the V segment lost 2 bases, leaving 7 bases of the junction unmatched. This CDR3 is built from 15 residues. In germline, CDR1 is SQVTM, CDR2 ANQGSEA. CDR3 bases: TGCAGCGTTGAACCTTGGGTAGCGGGGGGCAATGAGCAGTTCTTC. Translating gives CSVEPWVAGGNEQFF.

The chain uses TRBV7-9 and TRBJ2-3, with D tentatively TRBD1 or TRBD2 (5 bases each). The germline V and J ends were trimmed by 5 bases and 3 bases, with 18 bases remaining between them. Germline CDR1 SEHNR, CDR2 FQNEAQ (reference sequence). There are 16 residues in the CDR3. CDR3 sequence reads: CASSQAAVGETDTQYF. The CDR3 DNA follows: TGTGCCAGCAGCCAAGCCGCAGTGGGGGAAACAGATACGCAGTATTTT.

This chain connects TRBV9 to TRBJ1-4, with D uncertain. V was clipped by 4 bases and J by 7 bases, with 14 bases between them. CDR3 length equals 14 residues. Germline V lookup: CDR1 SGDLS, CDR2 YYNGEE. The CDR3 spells CASSPTGPGEKLFF. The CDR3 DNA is TGTGCCAGCAGCCCTACCGGGCCGGGTGAAAAACTGTTTTTT.

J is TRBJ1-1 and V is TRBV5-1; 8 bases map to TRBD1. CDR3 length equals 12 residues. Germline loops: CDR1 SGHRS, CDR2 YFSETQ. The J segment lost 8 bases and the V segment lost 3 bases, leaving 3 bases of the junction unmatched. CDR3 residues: CASSYGQGEAFF. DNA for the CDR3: TGCGCCAGCAGCTACGGACAGGGAGAAGCTTTCTTT.